This passage covers 9 T cell receptor beta chains from one sample sequenced in a study of identical twins. TCRdb re-derived calls from the 5' RACE reads in MiXCR, one entry per CDR3 protein. The repertoire holds 1.5 million to 2 million distinct CDR3 sequences, with about 30% as singletons. The sequenced sample consisted of cord blood. These receptors were collected from a newborn girl in good health.

This clonotype came up once. Its ends do not fully match the called genes, so a read error is possible. The chain combines TRBV3-1 with TRBJ1-2; maybe TRBD1 (5 bases). CDR3 size: 13 residues. Germline lookup yields CDR1 LGHDT and CDR2 YNNKEL (reference sequence). The CDR3 loop reads CASSPTANYDYTF. The CDR3 region has the DNA TGTGCCAGCAGCCCGACAGCTAACTATGACTACACCTTC.

Points on this clonotype: Compared with germline, one end of the junction differs, possibly owing to a read error. This chain connects TRBV11-1 to TRBJ2-1, with 8 bases matching TRBD2. In germline, CDR1 is SGHAT, CDR2 FQDESV (reference sequence). CDR3 size: 16 residues. Here the CDR3 DNA reads TGTGCCGGCAGCTTAGGGTCTAGCGGGTCGTACAATGAGCAGTTCTTC. It codes for CAGSLGSSGSYNEQFF.

This rearrangement joins TRBV7-9 to TRBJ1-4; tentatively, D is TRBD1 (6 bases). The CDR3 covers 13 residues. V was clipped by 7 bases and J by 8 bases, with 14 bases between them. Germline loops: CDR1 SEHNR, CDR2 FQNEAQ (reference sequence). The CDR3 bases are TGTGCCAGCACAACACAGGGCGGAGAAAAACTGTTTTTT. It encodes CASTTQGGEKLFF.

The chain employs TRBV12-3 or TRBV12-4 and TRBJ2-7; the match to TRBD2 covers 7 bases. V lost 5 bases, J lost 2 bases, and 3 bases stayed unmatched. The CDR3 is made up of 13 amino acids. CDR3 coding DNA: TGTGCCAGCAGTCGGGGGGTCCCCTACGAGCAGTACTTC. Protein sequence: CASSRGVPYEQYF.

This chain links TRBV6-1 with TRBJ2-3, with D maybe TRBD2 (5 bases). Germline V gene data show CDR1 as MNHNS and CDR2 as SASEGT. The V and J ends lost 4 bases and 6 bases respectively, with 11 bases between them. This CDR3 is built from 13 residues. The CDR3 DNA sequence: TGTGCCAGCAGTGTAGGGCGGGTGGATACGCAGTATTTT. This sequence encodes CASSVGRVDTQYF.

This clonotype has only a few counts. V and J are TRBV4-1 and TRBJ1-1; tentative D call: TRBD1 (5 bases). V gave up 1 base and J gave up 0 bases, with 15 bases separating them. Germline V gives CDR1 MGHRA, CDR2 YSYEKL. This CDR3 comprises 17 residues. In DNA, the CDR3 is TGCGCCAGCAGCCAAGCGGAGGGCAGGGCGGTGAACACTGAAGCTTTCTTT. It yields the protein CASSQAEGRAVNTEAFF.

This clonotype was seen once. The chain couples TRBV28 to TRBJ2-7; 8 positions agree with TRBD1. The V gene end was trimmed by 6 bases and the J gene end by 7 bases; junction bases not matched to a gene: 8. The CDR3 is 13 residues long. CDR1 is MDHEN, CDR2 SYDVKM, per germline. The CDR3 nucleotides read TGTGCCAGCAGCACCCAGGGGGCGAGAGAGCAGTACTTC. It yields the protein CASSTQGAREQYF.

The chain combines TRBV30 with TRBJ2-3; D tentatively fits TRBD1 or TRBD2 (6 bases each). V was trimmed by 5 bases and J by 4 bases, leaving 10 bases between them. Germline CDR1 reads GTSNPN; CDR2 reads SVGIG (reference sequence). CDR3 size: 12 residues. CDR3 region: CAWVGGADTQYF. The DNA of the CDR3 is TGTGCCTGGGTGGGGGGCGCAGATACGCAGTATTTT.

A single count supports this clonotype. The chain links TRBV7-2 to TRBJ1-3; D not certain. Germline V lookup: CDR1 SGHTA, CDR2 FQGNSA. The CDR3 is 14 residues long. Trimming cost V 5 bases and J 4 bases, with 12 bases left between them. The CDR3 is CASSTSLPGNTIYF. The CDR3, as DNA: TGTGCCAGCAGCACTAGTTTACCCGGAAACACCATATATTTT.